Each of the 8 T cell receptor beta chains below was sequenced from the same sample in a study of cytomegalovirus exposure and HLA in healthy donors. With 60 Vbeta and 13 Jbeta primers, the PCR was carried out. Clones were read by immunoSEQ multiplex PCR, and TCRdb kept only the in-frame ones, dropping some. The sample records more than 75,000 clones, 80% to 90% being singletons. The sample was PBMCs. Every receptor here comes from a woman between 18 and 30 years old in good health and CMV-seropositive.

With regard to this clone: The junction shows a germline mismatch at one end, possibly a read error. CDR3 nucleotides: TGTGCCAGCAGGCTACAGGCCCACCTGAATACTGAAGCTTTCTTT. Its protein product is CASRLQAHLNTEAFF. The chain carries TRBV6-4 and TRBJ1-1, with TRBD1 as a possible D gene (5 bases). Germline CDR1 and CDR2: MRHNA and SNTAGT. The CDR3 sequence is 15 residues long.

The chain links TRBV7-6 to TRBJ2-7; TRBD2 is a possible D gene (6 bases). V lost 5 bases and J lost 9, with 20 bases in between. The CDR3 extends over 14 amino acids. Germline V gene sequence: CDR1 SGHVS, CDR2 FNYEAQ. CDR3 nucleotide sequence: TGTGCCAGCAGCCAAGGGACTGGTTTTGGGTGGCAGTACTTC. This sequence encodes CASSQGTGFGWQYF.

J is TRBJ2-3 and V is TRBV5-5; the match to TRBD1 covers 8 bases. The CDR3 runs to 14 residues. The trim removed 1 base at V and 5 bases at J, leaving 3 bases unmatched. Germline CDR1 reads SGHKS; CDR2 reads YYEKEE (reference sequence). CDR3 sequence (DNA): TGTGCCAGCAGCTTGTCAGGGGGCAGAGATACGCAGTATTTT. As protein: CASSLSGGRDTQYF.

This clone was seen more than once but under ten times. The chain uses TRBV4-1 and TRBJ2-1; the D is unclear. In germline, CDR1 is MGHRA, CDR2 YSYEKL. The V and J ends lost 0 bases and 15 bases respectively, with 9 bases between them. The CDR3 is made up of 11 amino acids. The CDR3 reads CASSQDQVRFF. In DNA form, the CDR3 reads TGCGCCAGCAGCCAAGATCAGGTGAGGTTCTTC.

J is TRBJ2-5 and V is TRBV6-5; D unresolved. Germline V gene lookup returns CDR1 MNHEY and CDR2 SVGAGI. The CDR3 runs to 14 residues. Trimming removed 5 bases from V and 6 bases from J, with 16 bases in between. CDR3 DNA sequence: TGTGCCAGCAGTACCACAGAGTTTAGGAAGACCCAGTACTTC. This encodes CASSTTEFRKTQYF.

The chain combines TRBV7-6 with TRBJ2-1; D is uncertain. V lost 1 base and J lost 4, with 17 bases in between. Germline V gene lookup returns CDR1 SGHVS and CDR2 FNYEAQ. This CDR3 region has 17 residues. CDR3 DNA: TGTGCCAGCAGCTTAGACGCGATAGGAATCGGGTACAATGAGCAGTTCTTC. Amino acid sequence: CASSLDAIGIGYNEQFF.

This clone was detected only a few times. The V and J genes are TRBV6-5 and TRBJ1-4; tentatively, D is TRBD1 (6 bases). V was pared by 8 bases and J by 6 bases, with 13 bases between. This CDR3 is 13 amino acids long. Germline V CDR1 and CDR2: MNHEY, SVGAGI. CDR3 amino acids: CASGTGLDEKLFF. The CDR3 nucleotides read TGTGCCAGCGGTACAGGGTTGGATGAAAAACTGTTTTTT.

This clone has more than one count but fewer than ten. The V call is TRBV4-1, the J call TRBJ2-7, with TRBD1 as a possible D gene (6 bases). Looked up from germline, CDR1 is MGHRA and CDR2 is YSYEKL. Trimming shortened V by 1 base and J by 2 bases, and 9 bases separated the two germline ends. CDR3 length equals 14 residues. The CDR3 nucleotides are TGCGCCAGCAGCCAAGGACAGGAGACCTACGAGCAGTACTTC. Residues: CASSQGQETYEQYF.